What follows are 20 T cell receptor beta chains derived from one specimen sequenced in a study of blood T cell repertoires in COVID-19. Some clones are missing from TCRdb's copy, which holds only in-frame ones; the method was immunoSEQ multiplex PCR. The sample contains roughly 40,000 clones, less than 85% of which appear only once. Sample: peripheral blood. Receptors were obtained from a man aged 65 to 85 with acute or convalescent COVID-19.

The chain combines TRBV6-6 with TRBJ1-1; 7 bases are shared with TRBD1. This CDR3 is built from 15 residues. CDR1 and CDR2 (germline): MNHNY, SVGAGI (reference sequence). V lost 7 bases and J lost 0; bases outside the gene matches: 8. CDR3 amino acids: CASTRQGRLNTEAFF. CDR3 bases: TGTGCCAGCACCAGACAGGGCCGTTTGAACACTGAAGCTTTCTTT.

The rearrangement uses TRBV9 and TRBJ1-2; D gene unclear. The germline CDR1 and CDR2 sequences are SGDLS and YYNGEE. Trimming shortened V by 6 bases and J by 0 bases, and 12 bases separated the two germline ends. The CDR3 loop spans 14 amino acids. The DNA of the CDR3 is TGTGCCAGCACCCGGACTACCGCTAACTATGGCTACACCTTC. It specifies CASTRTTANYGYTF.

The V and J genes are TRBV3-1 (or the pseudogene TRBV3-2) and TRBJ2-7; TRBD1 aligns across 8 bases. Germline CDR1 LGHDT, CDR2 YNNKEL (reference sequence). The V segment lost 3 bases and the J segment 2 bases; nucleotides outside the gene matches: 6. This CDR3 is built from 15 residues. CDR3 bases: TGTGCCAGCAGCCAGATGCCGACAGGGGCCTACGAGCAGTACTTC. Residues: CASSQMPTGAYEQYF.

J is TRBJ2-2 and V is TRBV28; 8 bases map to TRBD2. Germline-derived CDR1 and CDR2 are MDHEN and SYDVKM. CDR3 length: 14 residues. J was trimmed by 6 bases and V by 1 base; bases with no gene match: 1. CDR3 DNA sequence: TGTGCCAGCAGTTTATCGGGAGGGCCCGGGGAGCTGTTTTTT. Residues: CASSLSGGPGELFF. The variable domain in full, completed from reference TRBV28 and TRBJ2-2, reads DVKVTQSSRYLVKRTGEKVFLECVQDMDHENMFWYRQDPGLGLRLIYFSYDVKMKEKGDIPEGYSVSREKKERFSLILESASTNQTSMYLCASSLSGGPGELFFGEGSRLTVL.

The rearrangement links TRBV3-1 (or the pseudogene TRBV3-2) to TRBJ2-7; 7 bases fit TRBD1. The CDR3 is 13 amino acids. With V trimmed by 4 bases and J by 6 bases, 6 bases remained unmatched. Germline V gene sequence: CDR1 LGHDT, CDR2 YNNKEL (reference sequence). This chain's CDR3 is CASSPTGIVEQYF. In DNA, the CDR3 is TGTGCCAGCAGCCCGACAGGGATCGTCGAGCAGTACTTC.

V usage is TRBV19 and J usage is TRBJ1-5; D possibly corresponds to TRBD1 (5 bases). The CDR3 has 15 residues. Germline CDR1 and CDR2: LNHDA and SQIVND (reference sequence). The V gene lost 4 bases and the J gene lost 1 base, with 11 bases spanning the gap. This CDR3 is CASSKGRGSNQPQHF. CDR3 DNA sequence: TGTGCCAGTAGTAAGGGTAGGGGAAGCAATCAGCCCCAGCATTTT. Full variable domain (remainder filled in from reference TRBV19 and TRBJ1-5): DGGITQSPKYLFRKEGQNVTLSCEQNLNHDAMYWYRQDPGQGLRLIYYSQIVNDFQKGDIAEGYSVSREKKESFPLTVTSAQKNPTAFYLCASSKGRGSNQPQHFGDGTRLSIL.

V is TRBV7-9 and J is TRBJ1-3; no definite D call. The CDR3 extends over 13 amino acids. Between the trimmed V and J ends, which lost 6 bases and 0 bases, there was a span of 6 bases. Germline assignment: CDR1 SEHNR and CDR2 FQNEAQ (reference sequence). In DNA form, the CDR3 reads TGTGCCAGCAGTCCAGTCTCTGGAAACACCATATATTTT. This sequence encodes CASSPVSGNTIYF.

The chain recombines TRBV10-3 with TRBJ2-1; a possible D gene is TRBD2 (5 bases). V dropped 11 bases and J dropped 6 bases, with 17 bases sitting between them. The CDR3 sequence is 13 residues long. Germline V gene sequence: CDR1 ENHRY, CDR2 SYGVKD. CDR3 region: CALAREKGNEQFF. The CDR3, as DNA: TGTGCCCTCGCGAGGGAGAAGGGCAATGAGCAGTTCTTC.

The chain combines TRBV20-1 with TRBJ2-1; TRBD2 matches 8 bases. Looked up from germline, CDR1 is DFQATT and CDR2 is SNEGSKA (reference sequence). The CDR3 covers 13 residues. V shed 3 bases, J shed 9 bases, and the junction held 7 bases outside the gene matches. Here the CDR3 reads CSASKRENGEQFF. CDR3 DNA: TGCAGTGCTAGTAAGCGGGAGAATGGTGAGCAGTTCTTC.

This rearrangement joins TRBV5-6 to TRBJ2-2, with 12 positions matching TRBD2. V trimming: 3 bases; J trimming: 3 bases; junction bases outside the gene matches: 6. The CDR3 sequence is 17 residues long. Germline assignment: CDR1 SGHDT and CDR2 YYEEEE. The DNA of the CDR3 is TGTGCCAGCAGCTGGCTTACTAGCGGGAGGCACACCGGGGAGCTGTTTTTT. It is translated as CASSWLTSGRHTGELFF.

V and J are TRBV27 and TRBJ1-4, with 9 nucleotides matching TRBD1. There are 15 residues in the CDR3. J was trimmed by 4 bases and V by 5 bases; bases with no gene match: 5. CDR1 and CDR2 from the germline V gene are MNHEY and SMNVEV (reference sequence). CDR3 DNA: TGTGCCAGCAGTCGGGGGACAGGGCTTAATGAAAAACTGTTTTTT. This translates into CASSRGTGLNEKLFF. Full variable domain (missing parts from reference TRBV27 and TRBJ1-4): EAQVTQNPRYLITVTGKKLTVTCSQNMNHEYMSWYRQDPGLGLRQIYYSMNVEVTDKGDVPEGYKVSRKEKRNFPLILESPSPNQTSLYFCASSRGTGLNEKLFFGSGTQLSVL.

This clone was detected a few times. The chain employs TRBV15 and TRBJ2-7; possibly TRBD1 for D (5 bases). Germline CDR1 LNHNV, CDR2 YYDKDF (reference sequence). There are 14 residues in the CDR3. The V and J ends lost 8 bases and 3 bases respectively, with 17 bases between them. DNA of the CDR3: TGTGCCACCGGCTCAGGGCACAGCTACTACGAGCAGTACTTC. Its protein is CATGSGHSYYEQYF.

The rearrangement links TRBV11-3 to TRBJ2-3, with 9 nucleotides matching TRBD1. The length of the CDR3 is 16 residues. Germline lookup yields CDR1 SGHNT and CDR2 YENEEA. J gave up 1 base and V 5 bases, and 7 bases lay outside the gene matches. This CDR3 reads CASSGTGGGGTDTQYF. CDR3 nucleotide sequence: TGTGCCAGCAGCGGCACAGGGGGCGGGGGCACAGATACGCAGTATTTT.

The CDR3 protein is CASSFTAASSGNTIYF. As DNA, the CDR3 is TGTGCCAGCAGCTTTACAGCGGCCAGCTCTGGAAACACCATATATTTT. The V call is TRBV7-6, the J call TRBJ1-3, with unresolved D. V was trimmed by 3 bases and J by 0 bases, leaving 12 bases between them. Germline V lookup: CDR1 SGHVS, CDR2 FNYEAQ. The CDR3 covers 16 residues. Together with reference TRBV7-6 and TRBJ1-3, the CDR3 gives the full variable domain: GAGVSQSPRYKVTKRGQDVALRCDPISGHVSLYWYRQALGQGPEFLTYFNYEAQQDKSGLPNDRFSAERPEGSISTLTIQRTEQRDSAMYRCASSFTAASSGNTIYFGEGSWLTVV.

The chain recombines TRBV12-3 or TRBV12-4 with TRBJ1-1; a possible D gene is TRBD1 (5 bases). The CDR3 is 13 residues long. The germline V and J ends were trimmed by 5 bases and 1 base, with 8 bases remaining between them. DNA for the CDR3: TGTGCCAGCAGTCCCCAGGGGAACACTGAAGCTTTCTTT. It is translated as CASSPQGNTEAFF.

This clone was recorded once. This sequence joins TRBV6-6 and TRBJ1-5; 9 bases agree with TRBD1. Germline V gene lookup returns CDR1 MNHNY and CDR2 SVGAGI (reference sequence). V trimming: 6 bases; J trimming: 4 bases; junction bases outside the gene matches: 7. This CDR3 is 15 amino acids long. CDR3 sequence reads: CASSSGQGWNQPQHF. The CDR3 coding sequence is TGTGCCAGCAGCTCTGGACAGGGGTGGAATCAGCCCCAGCATTTT.

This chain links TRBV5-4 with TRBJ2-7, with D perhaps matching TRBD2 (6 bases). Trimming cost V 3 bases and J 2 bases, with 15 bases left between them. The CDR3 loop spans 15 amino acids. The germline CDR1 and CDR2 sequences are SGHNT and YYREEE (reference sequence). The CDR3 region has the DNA TGTGCCAGCAGCTCCCCAGCGGGTGGTCCCTACGAGCAGTACTTC. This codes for CASSSPAGGPYEQYF.

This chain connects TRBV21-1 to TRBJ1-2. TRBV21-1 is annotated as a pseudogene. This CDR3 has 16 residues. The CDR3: CASGGAGAEANYGYTF. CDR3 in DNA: TGTGCCAGCGGCGGGGCGGGAGCCGAGGCTAACTATGGCTACACCTTC.

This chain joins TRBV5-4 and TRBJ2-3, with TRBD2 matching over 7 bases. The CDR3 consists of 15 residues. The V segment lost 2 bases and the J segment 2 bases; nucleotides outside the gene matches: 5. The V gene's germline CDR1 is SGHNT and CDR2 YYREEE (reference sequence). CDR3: CASSFRLAVTDTQYF. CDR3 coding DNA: TGTGCCAGCAGCTTCAGGCTAGCGGTCACAGATACGCAGTATTTT.

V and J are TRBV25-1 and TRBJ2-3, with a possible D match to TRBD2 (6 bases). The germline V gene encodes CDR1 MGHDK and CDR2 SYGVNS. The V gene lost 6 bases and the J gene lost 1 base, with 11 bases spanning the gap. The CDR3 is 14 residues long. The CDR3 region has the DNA TGTGCCAGCAGCGGGAGAGGGGGCACAGATACGCAGTATTTT. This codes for CASSGRGGTDTQYF.